This T cell receptor beta chain stems from a study of beta chain features in type 1 diabetes. Looking at the study overall: Sorted cells from all samples, numbering about 99,000,000, were examined. Study conclusions and caveats: HLA influence on TCRB rearrangement stayed unresolved here. Type 1 diabetes patients had moderately but significantly shorter TCRB CDR3s in all four CD4+ subsets. At VDJ recombination sites, type 1 diabetes patients had fewer insertions and more deleted nucleotides. Cells with high TCR expression could be over-represented when cDNA is sequenced.

The CDR3 extends over 13 amino acids. Germline V gene data show CDR1 as SNHLY and CDR2 as FYNNEI. J lost 2 bases, V lost 6 bases, and 2 bases had no gene match. Expressed TCRB transcripts were sequenced after all isolated RNA was converted to cDNA. Clones were sequenced by immunoSEQ multiplex PCR, and TCRdb holds only the in-frame ones, with some missing. Of 200,000 to 250,000 clones listed, roughly 14% are singletons. Note on this clone: Antigen specificity is unknown.

The V gene is TRBV2, the J gene TRBJ2-3; TRBD1 matches 7 bases. Source material: naive CD4+ T cells from blood. The receptor's source is a man in his thirties or forties with type 1 diabetes. CDR3 coding DNA: TGTGCCAGCAGGGGACAGTCCACAGATACGCAGTATTTT. Protein sequence: CASRGQSTDTQYF.